This T cell receptor beta chain was identified during a study of control samples from healthy donors and cancer patients. Libraries were prepared by immunoSEQ multiplex PCR; TCRdb keeps only in-frame clonotypes and omits some of them. Of 120,000 or so clones listed, just over 90% are singletons. Germline loops: CDR1 MNHEY, CDR2 SVGAGI. V was clipped by 2 bases and J by 2 bases, with 10 bases between them. This CDR3 comprises 14 residues. This chain links TRBV6-5 with TRBJ2-7; possibly TRBD2 for D (5 bases). The clonotype comes from a young woman in good health. The specimen sequenced was blood. The DNA for the CDR3 is TGTGCCAGCAGTTACGGTGAGGGTGCCTACGAGCAGTACTTC. This codes for CASSYGEGAYEQYF.